This T cell receptor (beta chain) derives from a study of PD-L1 blockade in urothelial cancer (dated by TCRdb to 2015 to 2018). With respect to the entire study: Every patient began therapy in 2014 and was given atezolizumab 1,200 mg intravenously every 3 weeks. Pretreatment blood TCR-seq was available for 27 to 30 patients, at least one posttreatment blood collection was obtained for 25 or so patients, and tumor TCR-seq was available for 25 or so patients. About 90% of the roughly 29 patients were males with bladder-origin urothelial cancer, and 18 of 29 reported a prior smoking history. Blood samples were analyzed at 3 weeks after treatment start (second dose) and at 6 weeks after treatment start. Pretreatment tumor samples, along with matched peripheral blood serially collected before and after atezolizumab treatment, were subjected to TCR sequencing. In the same patients, pretreatment tumors underwent whole exome sequencing and RNA sequencing in addition to TCR sequencing. Blood samples yielded a median of about 150,000 T cells and around 83,000 unique TCRs, with median clonality approximately 0.08. Durable clinical benefit was defined as progression-free survival longer than 6 months, and TCR features were also tested against progression-free and overall survival. Patients had an ECOG performance status of 0 or 1 and had received between 0 and 3 prior chemotherapy regimens. Durable clinical benefit was achieved by nine patients but not by the remaining 20. The study, an exploratory multi-omic analysis, examined somatic, immune and clinical correlates of response to PD-L1 blockade with atezolizumab in urothelial cancer.

On this clone itself: Its target antigen remains unknown. Base qualities are not at hand, and no much larger clone is one base apart.

V and J are trimmed by 2 bases and 8 bases, and the gene matches miss 11 bases of the junction. Via the germline V gene, CDR1 is SGHTA and CDR2 FQGNSA. The CDR3 sequence holds 18 residues, the cysteine and phenylalanine included. The only DNA kept is the CDR3, 54 bases in frame from the first base. The time point tag for this specimen amounts to: pretreatment peripheral blood. A total of some 30 patients with locally advanced or metastatic urothelial carcinoma, treated at Memorial Sloan Kettering on a trial protocol, made up the cohort. Peripheral blood mononuclear cells were collected from each patient pretreatment and during treatment, giving between 1 and 8 total time points per patient. The Qiagen DNeasy Blood extraction kit was used to purify genomic DNA from total PBMCs and tumor samples. Collected pretreatment and during treatment, PBMCs were isolated and stored as previously described. What the research found in general, with its limitations: Improved progression-free and overall survival was associated with having pretreatment peripheral blood TCR clonality below the median. Because of the small sample size (n = 29) and the many exploratory analyses performed, the results are intended to be regarded as hypothesis-generating. Greater expansion of tumor-associated TCR clones in peripheral blood 3 weeks after the start of treatment was observed in patients with durable benefit (n of about 20, p = 0.022).

To estimate absolute template abundance from read counts, synthetic TCR analog templates were spiked into each PCR. The immunoSEQ assay used bias-controlled V and J gene primers to amplify TCRbeta CDR3 regions from genomic DNA. Sequencing of rearranged TCRbeta segments was performed at approximately 20X coverage. From the authors' description of their analysis: Sequencing errors were corrected by clustering and CDR3s were annotated against IMGT to assign V, D and J genes. Only productive TCRbeta rearrangements were used in downstream analyses, excluding out-of-frame or stop-codon sequences. To compute clonality, Shannon entropy was normalized by the log of the number of unique productive sequences and then subtracted from one. Fisher's exact test with Benjamini-Hochberg correction, at a threshold of adjusted p below 0.01, was used to find clones that differed between time points or between blood and tumor. TCRdb took this table from immuneACCESS and kept in-frame rearrangements with V and J called. Such tables lack part of the clones; where checked against another copy, unresolved V genes explain under half of the gap, and the rest is unexplained. V, J and clone size are taken as reported in that table, and D and trimming were inferred from the DNA itself. In all, the sample holds around 130,000 clones, and approximately 84% of those were seen once. 2.5% to 3.5% of the sample rests with the top ten.

Sequenced here: PBMCs, sampled around atezolizumab (anti-PD-L1) treatment. The sequence joins TRBV7-2 to TRBJ2-1, and 14 junctional nucleotides match TRBD2. The TCR was taken from a man over 45 with urothelial cancer. The CDR3 in this case is CASSLQPIRLAGGYEQFF. The bases are TGTGCCAGCAGCTTACAACCCATCCGACTAGCGGGAGGGTATGAGCAGTTCTTC.